Here is one T cell receptor beta chain with its context. The antigen remains unidentified. These data belong to a study of cytomegalovirus exposure and HLA in healthy donors. Unmatched junction bases numbered 5, after V lost 3 bases and J lost 2 bases. Germline V gene data show CDR1 as SGDLS and CDR2 as YYNGEE. The CDR3 extends over 14 amino acids. Notes on the study in general: In a later analysis, parvovirus B19, influenza, CMV and Epstein-Barr virus appeared linked to several top co-occurrence clusters. Because they were indistinguishable, some V segments, including TRBV6-2 and TRBV6-3, were excluded.

The study ran its PCR with 60 Vbeta and 13 Jbeta primers. This table comes from immunoSEQ multiplex PCR, and its TCRdb copy is limited to in-frame clones, with some not included. The sample gives 140,000 or so clones, approximately 72% of which show up once; over 5% is in the top ten. This TCR came from a woman aged 55-69 years in good health and CMV-seronegative. The rearrangement joins TRBV9 to TRBJ2-7; 7 bases are shared with TRBD2. Sequencing input: PBMCs. The CDR3 loop reads CASSGASGAYEQYF. The CDR3 nucleotides read TGTGCCAGCAGCGGAGCTAGCGGTGCCTACGAGCAGTACTTC.